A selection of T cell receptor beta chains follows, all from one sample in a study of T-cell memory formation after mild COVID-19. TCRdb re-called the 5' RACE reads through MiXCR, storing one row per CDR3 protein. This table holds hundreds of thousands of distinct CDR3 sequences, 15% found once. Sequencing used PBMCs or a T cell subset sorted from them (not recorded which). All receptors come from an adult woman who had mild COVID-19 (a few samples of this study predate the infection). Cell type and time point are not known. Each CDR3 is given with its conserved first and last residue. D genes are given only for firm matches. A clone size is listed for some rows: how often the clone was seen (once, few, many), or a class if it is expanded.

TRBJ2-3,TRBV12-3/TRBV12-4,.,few,CASSPVGARTDTQYF,TGTGCCAGCAGCCCTGTGGGGGCCCGCACAGATACGCAGTATTTT
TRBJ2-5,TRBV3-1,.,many,CASSQTGTPAKETQYF,TGTGCCAGCAGCCAAACCGGGACACCGGCGAAAGAGACCCAGTACTTC
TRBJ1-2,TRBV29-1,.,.,CSVDGQDYGYTF,TGCAGCGTTGACGGTCAGGACTATGGCTACACCTTC
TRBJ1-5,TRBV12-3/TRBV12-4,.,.,CASSIPGAGQPQHF,TGTGCCAGCAGTATCCCGGGGGCGGGTCAGCCCCAGCATTTT
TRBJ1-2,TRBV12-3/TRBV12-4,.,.,CASSGDPTYGYTF,TGTGCCAGCAGTGGGGACCCCACCTATGGCTACACCTTC
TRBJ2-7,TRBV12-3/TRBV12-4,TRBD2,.,CASSLAGGPSEQYF,TGTGCCAGCAGCCTAGCGGGAGGGCCCTCCGAGCAGTACTTC
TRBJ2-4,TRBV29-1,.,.,CSVAIPGPPWRIQYF,TGCAGCGTCGCCATACCGGGACCGCCCTGGCGGATTCAGTACTTC
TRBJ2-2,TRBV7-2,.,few,CASSLGGRTTGELFF,TGTGCCAGCAGCTTAGGTGGCAGAACAACCGGGGAGCTGTTTTTT
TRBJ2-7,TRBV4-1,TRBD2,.,CASSQRGLAGGSSYEQYF,TGCGCCAGCAGCCAACGGGGGCTAGCGGGAGGAAGCTCCTACGAGCAGTACTTC
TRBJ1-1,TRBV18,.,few,CASSPNGFTEAFF,TGTGCCAGCTCACCAAACGGTTTTACTGAAGCTTTCTTT
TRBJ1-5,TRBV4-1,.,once,CASSKSGNLFNQPQHF,TGCGCCAGCAGCAAATCCGGGAACCTCTTCAATCAGCCCCAGCATTTT
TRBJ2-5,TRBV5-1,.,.,CASRSRDFGETQYF,TGCGCCAGCAGGTCGCGGGATTTCGGAGAGACCCAGTACTTC
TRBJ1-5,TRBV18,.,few,CASSRDRDQPQHF,TGTGCCAGCTCACGAGACAGAGATCAGCCCCAGCATTTT
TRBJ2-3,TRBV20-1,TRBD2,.,CRALRAGGWADTQYF,TGCAGGGCTCTCCGAGCGGGGGGGTGGGCAGATACGCAGTATTTT
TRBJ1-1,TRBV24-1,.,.,CATSDSRSGRTKTAGAFF,TGTGCCACCAGTGATTCGCGGTCGGGTCGAACCAAGACTGCGGGAGCTTTCTTT
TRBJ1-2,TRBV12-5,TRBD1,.,CASGLVSDGTGSGYTF,TGTGCTAGTGGTTTGGTGTCGGACGGGACAGGATCTGGCTACACCTTC
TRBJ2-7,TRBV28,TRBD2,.,CASSPPLQSGGLYEQYF,TGTGCCAGCAGTCCCCCTCTTCAGAGCGGGGGTCTTTACGAGCAGTACTTC
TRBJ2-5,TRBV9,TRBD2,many,CASSVGAGAGETQYF,TGTGCCAGCAGCGTGGGAGCGGGAGCGGGTGAGACCCAGTACTTC
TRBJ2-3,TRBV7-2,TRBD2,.,CASSSLAGYGADTQYF,TGTGCCAGCAGCTCCTTAGCGGGGTACGGGGCAGATACGCAGTATTTT
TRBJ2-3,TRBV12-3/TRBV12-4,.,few,CASSSNGWGTSTDTQYF,TGTGCCAGCAGCTCCAATGGTTGGGGGACTAGCACAGATACGCAGTATTTT
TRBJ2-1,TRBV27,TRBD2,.,CASIIPGLANEQFF,TGTGCCAGCATAATCCCGGGACTAGCCAATGAGCAGTTCTTC
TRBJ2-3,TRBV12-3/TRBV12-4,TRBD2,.,CASTPAIAGENTKYF,TGTGCCAGCACCCCGGCAATAGCGGGAGAAAATACGAAGTATTTT
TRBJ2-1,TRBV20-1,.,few,CSVPSPSSYNEQFF,TGCAGTGTTCCTAGCCCAAGCTCCTACAATGAGCAGTTCTTC
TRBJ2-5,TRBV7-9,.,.,CASSFGQETQYF,TGTGCCAGCAGCTTTGGGCAAGAGACCCAGTACTTC
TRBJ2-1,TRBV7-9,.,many,CASSQDSSSMGNNEQFF,TGTGCCAGCAGCCAGGACTCGAGTAGCATGGGAAACAATGAGCAGTTCTTC
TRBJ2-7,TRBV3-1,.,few,CASSQAQVGEQYF,TGTGCCAGCAGCCAGGCCCAAGTGGGCGAGCAGTACTTC
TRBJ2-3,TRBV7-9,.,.,CASSRWSNSGASQKTATDTQYF,TGTGCCAGCAGCCGATGGAGCAATAGCGGAGCGAGCCAGAAGACTGCGACGGATACGCAGTATTTT
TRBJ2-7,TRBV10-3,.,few,CAISESVAAHYEQYF,TGTGCCATCAGTGAGTCGGTAGCGGCCCATTACGAGCAGTACTTC
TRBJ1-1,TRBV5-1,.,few,CASSLEGPLNTEAFF,TGCGCCAGCAGCTTGGAAGGCCCTTTGAACACTGAAGCTTTCTTT
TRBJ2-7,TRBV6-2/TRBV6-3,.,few,CATQDRRSYEQYF,TGTGCCACCCAGGACAGAAGATCCTACGAGCAGTACTTC
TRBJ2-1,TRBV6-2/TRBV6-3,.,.,CAISRGDNEQFF,TGTGCCATCTCAAGGGGGGACAATGAGCAGTTCTTC
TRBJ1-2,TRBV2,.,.,CASSPEVAGYTF,TGTGCCAGCAGTCCCGAGGTGGCGGGCTACACCTTC
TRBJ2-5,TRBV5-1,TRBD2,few,CASTQTSSEETQYF,TGCGCCAGCACCCAGACTAGCTCCGAAGAGACCCAGTACTTC
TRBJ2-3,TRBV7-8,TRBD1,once,CASRDAAGGFNTQYF,TGTGCCAGCAGGGATGCGGCAGGGGGTTTTAATACGCAGTATTTT
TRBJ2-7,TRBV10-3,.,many,CAISEGQDSYEQYF,TGTGCCATCAGTGAGGGGCAAGACTCCTACGAGCAGTACTTC
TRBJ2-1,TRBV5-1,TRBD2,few,CASSPLTSGTYNEQFF,TGCGCCAGCAGCCCCCTGACTAGCGGGACATACAATGAGCAGTTCTTC
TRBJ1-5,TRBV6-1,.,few,CASSLYGPSNQPQHF,TGTGCCAGCAGTTTATATGGACCTAGCAATCAGCCCCAGCATTTT
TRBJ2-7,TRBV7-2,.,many,CASSTIRGYEQYF,TGTGCCAGCAGCACGATTAGGGGCTACGAGCAGTACTTC
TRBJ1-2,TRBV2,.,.,CAGSPVGRGYTF,TGTGCCGGTTCCCCAGTGGGGCGGGGCTACACCTTC
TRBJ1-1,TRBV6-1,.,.,CAIMGMRGYTEAFF,TGTGCCATCATGGGGATGCGGGGATACACTGAAGCTTTCTTT
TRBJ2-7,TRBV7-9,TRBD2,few,CASSGSGTSVYEQYF,TGTGCCAGCAGCGGCTCCGGGACTAGCGTCTACGAGCAGTACTTC
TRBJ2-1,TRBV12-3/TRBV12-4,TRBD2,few,CASRGASGPGWNEQFF,TGTGCCAGCAGGGGAGCTAGCGGTCCCGGGTGGAATGAGCAGTTCTTC
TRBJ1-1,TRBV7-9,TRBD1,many,CASSQTTGATEAFF,TGTGCCAGCAGCCAAACGACAGGGGCCACTGAAGCTTTCTTT
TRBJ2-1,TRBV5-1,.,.,CASSVSEAYNEQFF,TGCGCCAGCAGTGTTTCGGAAGCGTACAATGAGCAGTTCTTC